A single sample is the source of the 8 T cell receptor beta chains below, sequenced in a study of PD-L1 blockade in urothelial cancer. This table comes from immunoSEQ multiplex PCR, and its TCRdb copy is limited to in-frame clones, with some not included. The data show about 45,000 clones, more than 70% seen once. The source material was PBMCs, sampled around atezolizumab (anti-PD-L1) treatment. These receptors were obtained from a man older than 75 with urothelial cancer.

This clone was counted once. The V call is TRBV29-1, the J call TRBJ2-7; D may be TRBD1 (6 bases). Germline V CDR1 and CDR2: SQVTM, ANQGSEA. The CDR3 is 13 residues long. Trimming cost V 0 bases and J 3 bases, with 9 bases left between them. DNA of the CDR3: TGCAGCGTTGAAGATGTACAGGGCTACGAGCAGTACTTC. This codes for CSVEDVQGYEQYF.

The chain uses TRBV6-5 and TRBJ1-4, with 8 bases lining up with TRBD1. V lost 6 bases, J lost 5 bases, and 5 bases stayed unmatched. The CDR3 consists of 14 residues. Germline CDR1 reads MNHEY; CDR2 reads SVGAGI. The CDR3 reads CASSRRQGNEKLFF. The CDR3 DNA is TGTGCCAGCAGCCGCCGACAGGGGAATGAAAAACTGTTTTTT.

This clone has a handful of counts. This chain links TRBV19 with TRBJ1-5; D not certain. CDR1 is LNHDA and CDR2 is SQIVND in the germline V gene (reference sequence). The CDR3 has 15 amino acids. Trimming left V 5 bases short and J 0 bases short, with 11 bases between. CDR3 nucleotides: TGTGCCAGTAGTGCACGACATAGTAGCAATCAGCCCCAGCATTTT. Translated, it gives CASSARHSSNQPQHF. Full variable domain (rest looked up from reference TRBV19 and TRBJ1-5): DGGITQSPKYLFRKEGQNVTLSCEQNLNHDAMYWYRQDPGQGLRLIYYSQIVNDFQKGDIAEGYSVSREKKESFPLTVTSAQKNPTAFYLCASSARHSSNQPQHFGDGTRLSIL.

This clone was recorded only once. The chain links TRBV10-3 to TRBJ1-2, with 11 bases fitting TRBD1. The CDR3 is 15 residues long. The V segment lost 3 bases and the J segment 2 bases; nucleotides outside the gene matches: 2. CDR1 ENHRY and CDR2 SYGVKD come from the germline V gene. The chain's CDR3 is CAISEGQGANYGYTF. The CDR3 DNA reads TGTGCCATCAGTGAAGGACAGGGGGCGAACTATGGCTACACCTTC.

The chain employs TRBV6-5 and TRBJ1-2, with D unclear. The CDR3 contains 15 residues. The ends were cut back, 6 bases at V and 4 bases at J, with 18 bases in the middle. CDR1 MNHEY and CDR2 SVGAGI come from the germline V gene. The CDR3 DNA follows: TGTGCCAGCAGCCCATATCCCCGGGGTTCCTATGGCTACACCTTC. Its translation is CASSPYPRGSYGYTF.

The gene calls are TRBV9 and TRBJ2-7; 11 bases are a match to TRBD2. This CDR3 comprises 16 residues. V lost 0 bases, J lost 4 bases, and 6 bases stayed unmatched. The germline V gene encodes CDR1 SGDLS and CDR2 YYNGEE. CDR3 residues: CASSVGLAGPQYEQYF. The CDR3 DNA follows: TGTGCCAGCAGCGTAGGACTAGCGGGACCTCAGTACGAGCAGTACTTC.

Comment on this clone: Other DNA variants within this sample encode the same CDR3. V gene TRBV25-1 combines with J gene TRBJ1-1; D is unresolved. Trimming took off 3 bases at V and 11 bases at J, with 13 bases between the two ends. Looked up from germline, CDR1 is MGHDK and CDR2 is SYGVNS. This CDR3 is built from 12 residues. In nucleotides, the CDR3 is TGTGCCAGCAGTGATTCTACTAGAGAGGCTTTCTTT. Translating it yields CASSDSTREAFF.

This clone was observed once. The chain uses TRBV18 and TRBJ2-5; 8 bases match TRBD1. The V gene end was trimmed by 1 base and the J gene end by 5 bases; junction bases not matched to a gene: 15. CDR3 length equals 18 residues. Germline V gene data show CDR1 as KGHSH and CDR2 as LQKENI. The CDR3 loop is CASSPQTHTTGAGETQYF. The CDR3 DNA reads as TGTGCCAGCTCACCACAAACACATACGACAGGGGCTGGTGAGACCCAGTACTTC.